This T cell receptor (beta chain) was retrieved from a study of T cells in Graves' hyperthyroidism and ophthalmopathy. Study context: Blood from the periphery was taken at initial diagnosis, before any treatment.

Study observations and caveats: A model built on 13 V-J features separated ophthalmopathy from stable hyperthyroidism.

This clonotype appeared many times. Its matching antigen is unknown. Germline CDR1 and CDR2: LGHDT and YNNKEL (reference sequence). This CDR3 comprises 12 residues. The ends were cut back, 3 bases at V and 1 base at J, with 2 bases in the middle. Clinical Activity Scores of at least 3, NOSPECS grades of at least 4 and durations under 3 months characterized ophthalmopathy patients. Exclusion of a patient resulted from uncontrolled infection, other autoimmune disease, pregnancy or lactation. Amplification yielded TCR beta CDR3 regions, with RNA transcripts as the source. With the HTBI primer set, the TCR CDR3 went through a first round of RT-PCR. TCRdb itself ran the multiplex PCR reads through MiXCR, one entry per CDR3 protein. The sample yields roughly 550,000 distinct CDR3 sequences, roughly 16% seen once.

This receptor was obtained from a young woman with Graves' ophthalmopathy. The sequenced sample was blood. This chain joins TRBV3-1 and TRBJ2-3; D gene uncertain. The CDR3 DNA follows: TGTGCCAGCAGCCAGGGCACAGATACGCAGTATTTT. Translation gives CASSQGTDTQYF.